These 16 T cell receptor beta chains share one sample of origin, sequenced in a study of blood T cell repertoires in COVID-19. Profiled with immunoSEQ multiplex PCR; TCRdb holds only in-frame clones, not every one. The sample records some 64,000 clones, approximately 77% being singletons. The sequencing sample was made of peripheral blood. The source of these receptors is a woman aged 70-85 years with COVID-19, enrolled during active disease.

The chain joins TRBV19 to TRBJ1-5; D is unclear. Trimming removed 3 bases at V and 7 bases at J, with 13 bases between. The germline CDR1 and CDR2 sequences are LNHDA and SQIVND (reference sequence). The CDR3 spans 14 residues. Here the CDR3 reads CASSITHRMQPQHF. CDR3 in DNA: TGTGCCAGTAGTATTACCCACAGAATGCAGCCCCAGCATTTT.

The J gene is TRBJ2-1, the V gene TRBV11-2, with D possibly being TRBD1 (6 bases). The V end was cut by 0 bases, the J end by 10 bases, with 10 bases between. Per the germline V gene, CDR1 is SGHAT and CDR2 is FQNNGV. CDR3 length equals 13 residues. The CDR3 DNA sequence: TGTGCCAGCAGCTTAGAAATAGGGGGAGAGCAGTTCTTC. Protein product: CASSLEIGGEQFF. Full variable domain (outside the CDR3, taken from reference TRBV11-2 and TRBJ2-1): EAGVAQSPRYKIIEKRQSVAFWCNPISGHATLYWYQQILGQGPKLLIQFQNNGVVDDSQLPKDRFSAERLKGVDSTLKIQPAKLEDSAVYLCASSLEIGGEQFFGPGTRLTVL.

This clone was seen a single time. The genes are TRBV9 and TRBJ2-5, with 11 bases that match TRBD2. J gave up 5 bases and V 1 base, and 7 bases lay outside the gene matches. Germline CDR1 SGDLS, CDR2 YYNGEE. This CDR3 comprises 16 residues. The CDR3 reads CASSVRGLAVGETQYF. The CDR3 DNA is TGTGCCAGCAGCGTACGGGGACTAGCGGTTGGTGAGACCCAGTACTTC.

V gene TRBV4-3 combines with J gene TRBJ2-4, with 8 bases identical to TRBD2. The CDR3 is 19 residues long. J gave up 0 bases and V 4 bases, and 14 bases lay outside the gene matches. Germline V gene data show CDR1 as LGHNA and CDR2 as YSLEER. CDR3 nucleotide sequence: TGCGCCAGCAGCCTAACCCGGGCTGACAGCGGGGGAGCCAAAAACATTCAGTACTTC. This encodes CASSLTRADSGGAKNIQYF.

V is TRBV5-4 and J is TRBJ1-2; 8 bases line up with TRBD1. Germline CDR1 reads SGHNT; CDR2 reads YYREEE (reference sequence). This CDR3 comprises 13 residues. After removal of 4 bases from V and 11 bases from J, the junction contained 10 bases not matched to a gene. The CDR3 region has the DNA TGTGCCAGCAGCCGTAGGACAGGGATAACTTACACCTTC. Amino acids: CASSRRTGITYTF.

This clone was observed a few times. This chain links TRBV6-5 with TRBJ1-1, with TRBD1 as a possible D gene (5 bases). The CDR3 extends over 15 amino acids. Germline loops: CDR1 MNHEY, CDR2 SVGAGI. V was cut by 7 bases and J by 1 base, with 16 bases left in between. Here the CDR3 reads CASTPGGTANTEAFF. In nucleotides, the CDR3 is TGTGCCAGCACCCCGGGGGGGACCGCGAACACTGAAGCTTTCTTT.

CDR3 residues: CASSFQNTEAFF. The CDR3 DNA sequence: TGTGCCAGCAGCTTTCAAAACACTGAAGCTTTCTTT. The V gene is TRBV11-3, the J gene TRBJ1-1, with D unresolved. Trimming shortened V by 3 bases and J by 2 bases, and 4 bases separated the two germline ends. The CDR3 consists of 12 residues. CDR1 and CDR2 (germline): SGHNT, YENEEA. Based on the CDR3 plus reference TRBV11-3 and TRBJ1-1, the full variable domain is EAGVVQSPRYKIIEKKQPVAFWCNPISGHNTLYWYLQNLGQGPELLIRYENEEAVDDSQLPKDRFSAERLKGVDSTLKIQPAELGDSAVYLCASSFQNTEAFFGQGTRLTVV.

The V call is TRBV5-4, the J call TRBJ1-3; D unclear. CDR3 length: 14 residues. CDR1 and CDR2 from the germline V gene are SGHNT and YYREEE (reference sequence). V shed 2 bases and J shed 2 bases, with 8 bases lying between them. This CDR3 reads CASSFGSTGNTIYF. CDR3 nucleotide sequence: TGTGCCAGCAGCTTCGGGAGCACTGGAAACACCATATATTTT. Full variable domain (missing parts from reference TRBV5-4 and TRBJ1-3): ETGVTQSPTHLIKTRGQQVTLRCSSQSGHNTVSWYQQALGQGPQFIFQYYREEENGRGNFPPRFSGLQFPNYSSELNVNALELDDSALYLCASSFGSTGNTIYFGEGSWLTVV.

The rearrangement uses TRBV7-2 and TRBJ2-2; D is perhaps TRBD2 (5 bases). Germline V gene sequence: CDR1 SGHTA, CDR2 FQGNSA. The length of the CDR3 is 15 residues. The V and J ends lost 6 bases and 3 bases respectively, with 14 bases between them. This chain's CDR3 is CASSSLGEDTGELFF. The CDR3 DNA sequence: TGTGCCAGCAGTAGCCTGGGAGAAGACACCGGGGAGCTGTTTTTT.

This clone has at least ten counts. The chain employs TRBV9 and TRBJ1-6, with TRBD1 matching 7 bases. The V gene end was trimmed by 5 bases and the J gene end by 5 bases; junction bases not matched to a gene: 4. CDR3 length: 14 amino acids. Germline lookup yields CDR1 SGDLS and CDR2 YYNGEE. CDR3: CASRRDSDNSPLHF. DNA for the CDR3: TGTGCCAGCAGGAGGGACAGCGATAATTCACCCCTCCACTTT.

The chain combines TRBV7-9 with TRBJ2-1; 7 positions agree with TRBD1. Germline values: CDR1 SEHNR, CDR2 FQNEAQ (reference sequence). The CDR3 is 12 residues long. Trimming removed 6 bases from V and 8 bases from J; junction bases left unmatched: 4. CDR3: CASRATGDEQFF. The CDR3 coding sequence is TGTGCCAGCAGAGCCACAGGGGATGAGCAGTTCTTC.

This clone was counted only a few times. CDR3 nucleotide sequence: TGTGCCAGTAGCAGGGACTCAGTATACAATGAGCAGTTCTTC. This encodes CASSRDSVYNEQFF. This chain connects TRBV19 to TRBJ2-1; D is possibly TRBD2 (6 bases). The V and J ends lost 6 bases and 4 bases respectively, with 13 bases between them. CDR1 LNHDA and CDR2 SQIVND come from the germline V gene (reference sequence). The CDR3 sequence is 14 residues long.

The V call is TRBV6-2 or TRBV6-3, the J call TRBJ2-2; 10 bases align to TRBD2. CDR1 and CDR2 (germline): MNHEY, SVGEGT. The CDR3 totals 16 residues. Trimming removed 6 bases from V and 5 bases from J; junction bases left unmatched: 9. DNA for the CDR3: TGTGCCAGCAGCCGCCCCCCTAGCGGGAGTACCGGGGAGCTGTTTTTT. Translating gives CASSRPPSGSTGELFF.

V and J are TRBV12-3 or TRBV12-4 and TRBJ1-1, with 7 nucleotides matching TRBD1. V gave up 3 bases and J gave up 7 bases; unmatched junction bases: 5. The CDR3 runs 13 residues. DNA of the CDR3: TGTGCCAGCAGTTTTTACAGGGGTAGTGAAGCTTTCTTT. It yields the protein CASSFYRGSEAFF.

The CDR3 loop is CASSPTGFTSLNYGYTF. The CDR3 DNA is TGCGCCAGCAGCCCGACCGGGTTTACGTCGTTGAACTATGGCTACACCTTC. The V and J genes are TRBV4-3 and TRBJ1-2; D uncertain. The germline gives CDR1 LGHNA, CDR2 YSLEER. The CDR3 runs to 17 residues. The ends were cut back, 4 bases at V and 2 bases at J, with 20 bases in the middle.

The chain links TRBV27 to TRBJ2-1; 9 bases match TRBD1. V lost 3 bases, J lost 3 bases, and 3 bases stayed unmatched. The V gene's germline CDR1 is MNHEY and CDR2 SMNVEV (reference sequence). This CDR3 is built from 15 residues. CDR3 nucleotides: TGTGCCAGCAGTTTGGCGGACAGGGGCTACAATGAGCAGTTCTTC. Encoded protein: CASSLADRGYNEQFF.